This T cell receptor (beta chain) was observed in a study of T cell repertoires in cytomegalovirus infection. Study-wide results and caveats: The response measured ex vivo was dominated by TCR beta clonotypes (HLA-C-restricted and CMV-specific).

MiXCR, applied by TCRdb to the reads, yields one record per CDR3 protein. This sample has 150,000 to 200,000 distinct CDR3 sequences, with approximately 19% found just once. V lost 7 bases and J lost 5, with 13 bases in between. CDR3 length equals 13 residues. Germline lookup yields CDR1 MDHEN and CDR2 SYDVKM. This clonotype was counted between two and nine times. Antigen specificity is unknown. This TCR was recovered from a human donor in good health (CMV status not recorded). Some clones in this sample may be carry-over from other donors' samples. Sequencing was carried out using PBMCs. The chain employs TRBV28 and TRBJ2-3; D not resolved. CDR3 in amino acids: CASTPGREDTQYF. In DNA, the CDR3 is TGTGCCAGCACCCCAGGCCGAGAAGATACGCAGTATTTT.